Reported below is one TCR beta chain. Its antigen is not yet known. No per-base quality is available; no much larger clone lies one base away. In total, fewer than 750 healthy bone marrow donors made up the cohort. Cohort members were all nominally healthy when sampled, although unrecorded immune exposures were likely present. The donor tested CMV seropositive, placing the donor among the roughly 300 seropositive members of the cohort. Every donor gave a peripheral blood sample, and the peripheral blood mononuclear cells from that sample were used for TCR beta sequencing. Genomic DNA extraction from the blood cell samples was performed with the Qiagen DNeasy Blood Extraction Kit. This entry is derived from a study of cytomegalovirus exposure and HLA in healthy donors (dated by TCRdb to about 2017). About the investigation overall: In an earlier analysis of approximately 500 of the donors, 250 to 300 Gb of sequence data and 117 million unique TCR beta sequences from about 190 million T cells were reported. An early release that covered fewer than 800 HLA-typed donors contained about 300 gigabases of sequencing data and 70 million to 100 million unique TCR sequences. Among the roughly 410 genotyped donors, roughly 80% belonged to the genetic ancestry cluster associated with self-reported Caucasian donors. The study was designed to test whether signatures of past pathogen exposure could be identified by cataloging public T cell receptors. The study used immunosequencing to profile the T cell repertoires of approximately 690 subjects and linked those repertoires to cytomegalovirus serostatus. In addition to the first cohort of 666 subjects, a separate validation cohort of approximately 130 different subjects was used. The study combined high-throughput TCR immunosequencing, statistical association of individual TCRs with disease status, and machine learning to predict cytomegalovirus infection status. In a later analysis, previously published TCR beta repertoires from 550 to 700 donors were re-analyzed and high-resolution HLA genotyping was added so that TCR occurrence patterns could be studied. The later analysis used no new phenotypic data to find candidate immune exposures, relying instead on TCR beta sequences and their occurrence across donors. An earlier analysis of approximately 630 of the donors applied high-throughput TCR beta sequencing to assess whether each TCR beta V gene segment acted as functional or pseudogenic. Donor age, sex, ethnicity and CMV serostatus were compiled together with the repertoire data. A later genetic analysis used genome-wide SNP genotypes for about 60% of the roughly 670 donors, treating that subset as a discovery cohort. All discovery cohort repertoires had been generated on a single sequencing platform. HLA typing covered class I and class II loci at four-digit resolution. Typing coverage varied by locus: about 620-640 donors for A, B, C, DRB1 and DQB1; under 550 for DQA1; some 610 for DPA1; approximately 490 for DPB1. Four or five DR-DQ haplotypes were handled as single units for association and clustering because linkage in the cohort was strong. Among 398 genotyped donors of the cohort, an average of around 240,000 unique TCR beta nucleotide sequences were sequenced per donor, around 20% of them non-productive. What the research found in general, with its limitations: The cohort was sequenced for TCR beta chains only, and without alpha or paired-chain data the features that could be detected were limited. In vitro tests confirmed that a few of the cytomegalovirus-associated TCR beta chains recognize cytomegalovirus antigens. In a later genetic analysis, a missense DCLRE1C variant was associated with V-gene and J-gene trimming of TCR beta chains, and the association was replicated in an independent cohort. In an earlier analysis of fewer than 700 of the donors, most TCR beta V segments appeared in productive rearrangements about 90% or about 30% of the time, broadly matching IMGT annotations. Correlated functional status among segregating V segments might be attributable to linkage disequilibrium, but an unknown experimental factor could not be ruled out. A later analysis reported that several top co-occurrence clusters appeared linked to parvovirus B19, influenza, CMV and Epstein-Barr virus. The authors suggested that the approach could potentially be generalized to other disease states and immunological phenotypes. A cluster of highly shared sequence variants was judged likely to represent a technical artifact of the sequencing pipeline. A total of roughly 160 TCR beta chains were listed by the study as associated with cytomegalovirus. Compared with equally common non-associated chains, HLA-associated TCR beta chains in a later analysis were more clonally expanded and had lower generation probabilities. Because the 87-base-pair reads could not distinguish some IMGT-functional V segments, including TRBV6-2 and TRBV6-3, those segments were excluded. In a later analysis, most CMV-associated TCR beta chains were found to appear HLA-restricted, with HLA associations seemingly driven largely by CMV exposure. According to a later genetic analysis, donors in an Asian-associated ancestry cluster had fewer N-insertions in productive TCRs than the approximately 650-donor mean. Because some donors lacked HLA typing at each locus, the association tests relied only on the typed subset. The classifier was reported to diagnose cytomegalovirus status with high specificity and sensitivity in both the original cohort and the validation cohort. A later analysis found that TCR association rates varied across HLA loci, with DRB1 alleles showing the most associated TCRs and HLA-C alleles the fewest. In a later analysis, 16,951 TCR beta sequences were associated with specific HLA alleles at a false discovery rate of 0.05. Presence/absence analyses assumed roughly uniform sequencing depth across donors, an assumption that may not hold. The only immune exposure information available for the cohort was CMV serostatus. Strong co-occurrence of HLA alleles, especially DR and DQ, made assigning TCR associations to individual alleles difficult. A further reported finding was that TCR beta sequences accurately predicted the HLA-A and HLA-B alleles for most subjects in the first cohort. Across donors, most TCR sequences were observed very rarely, whereas some public TCRs were present in many individuals. Because counts were too low, roughly 18 rarely observed V segments, including chromosome 9 orphons, were left out of the earlier analysis of a few hundred of the donors.

Library prep was done by the immunoSEQ multiplex PCR assay. For the multiplex PCR, a mixture combining 60 forward primers for TCR Vbeta segments and 13 reverse primers for TCR Jbeta segments was used. Amplification of the CDR3 region of rearranged TCR beta genes was performed with a multiplex PCR assay on genomic DNA. The Illumina HiSeq System was used to sequence the amplified TCR beta libraries as 87-base-pair reads. The original pipeline was this. In a later analysis, tens of millions of unique TCR beta chains were counted across the approximately 620 repertoires, and roughly 11 million of these chains were shared by at least two donors. Raw reads were error-corrected and collapsed into unique sequences by a nearest-neighbor algorithm in which closely related sequences were merged to remove PCR and sequencing errors. V, D and J gene segments were assigned by aligning CDR3 sequences to IMGT reference sequences. For a sequence to be retained, at least a six-nucleotide match to both a V gene segment and a J gene segment was required. Rearrangements were classified as productive when the CDR3 lacked stop codons and remained in frame with V and J, and all other rearrangements were classified as non-productive. Following IMGT convention, CDR3 was defined as the stretch from the second conserved V-encoded cysteine to the conserved J-encoded phenylalanine. In an earlier analysis of roughly 610 of the donors, sequences lacking an unambiguous match to a single V gene segment were excluded. In an earlier analysis of approximately 500 of the donors, a V segment was called functional when productive rearrangements were above 56.7%, and segregating when the standard deviation between donors exceeded 5%. A statistical classification framework was built for diagnosing cytomegalovirus status from the catalog of TCR beta chain sequences. V and J gene assignment, in a later analysis, came from comparing TCR nucleotide sequences with IMGT/GENE-DB human TR gene sequences. In a later analysis, CDR3 sequences and most-parsimonious VDJ recombination scenarios were assigned using the TCRdist pipeline. In a later analysis, each TCR beta chain was defined by its CDR3 amino acid sequence together with its V-gene family, and reads without a unique V-gene family were excluded. As a way to deal with suspected cross-contamination and a sequencing artifact, a later analysis dropped approximately 590 nucleotide sequences that were highly shared and had low generation probability. In a later analysis, a clonal expansion index for each public chain was calculated from normalized within-repertoire ranks of inferred template counts. In a later analysis, generation probabilities were computed using a VDJ recombination model fitted to out-of-frame rearrangements, and the results were checked against IGoR. A later analysis scored TCR-TCR, TCR-HLA and TCR-CMV co-occurrence with hypergeometric tests, applying a repertoire-size bias correction to TCR pairs. To estimate false discovery rates, a later analysis permuted the HLA or CMV assignments 20 times. In a later analysis, co-occurring TCRs were grouped using DBSCAN, with TCRdist sequence similarity added in when clustering inside HLA-allele-positive subsets. For co-occurrence clustering, repertoires with fewer than 30,000 or more than 120,000 public chains were excluded, along with five repertoires with anomalous nucleotide sharing. TCRdb re-hosts the immuneACCESS table, in-frame sequences only. Its copies lack some clones; in the studies checked, an unresolved V gene accounts for under half of them, and the cause for the rest is not known. The V and J calls and the clone size are those of that table, but D and trimming were determined from the DNA. The sample profile shows about 130,000 clones; 77% of them were found once. Together, the top ten hold about 4.3% of the sample.

The germline V gene (reference sequence) specifies LNHDA as CDR1 and SQIVND as CDR2. Germline trimming amounts to 2 bases on V and 4 bases on J, with 1 as the count of junction bases outside the gene matches. Taken from cysteine to phenylalanine, the CDR3 has 13 residues. CDR3 DNA is the only sequence kept; it has 39 bases, read in frame from the first base. Material: PBMCs. Rearrangement joined TRBV19 to TRBJ1-1; 7 central bases correspond to TRBD1. This clonotype originated in a male donor in good health and CMV-seropositive. The nucleotides read TGTGCCAGTAGTATAAGGGGGCTCACTGAAGCTTTCTTT. Translated, it gives CASSIRGLTEAFF.